Sequencing of this T cell receptor beta chain was carried out in a study of Ad26.COV2.S vaccination and SARS-CoV-2 variants. Measured with immunoSEQ multiplex PCR; TCRdb has only the in-frame clones, and not every one. The sample contains 400,000 to 500,000 clones, roughly 87% of which appear only once. Germline V lookup: CDR1 SGHNT, CDR2 YENEEA. This CDR3 region has 12 residues. Trimming removed 5 bases from V and 9 bases from J, with 10 bases in between. This clone was picked up one time. The treatment: roughly 19 received Ad26.COV2.S at low or high dose, single or two shots; 5 received placebo; per-sample allocation not given. Material that was analyzed had been drawn on day 63 after the first vaccine or placebo injection.

Sequences were derived from peripheral blood, sampled in a trial of Ad26.COV2.S vaccine versus placebo. This TCR derives from a person between 18 and 59 years old who received the Ad26.COV2.S COVID-19 vaccine or a placebo. The gene calls are TRBV11-3 and TRBJ2-2, with unresolved D. CDR3 DNA: TGTGCCAGCAGCCGTGAACACCGGGAGCTGTTTTTT. Protein sequence: CASSREHRELFF. The whole variable domain, remainder taken from reference TRBV11-3 and TRBJ2-2, is EAGVVQSPRYKIIEKKQPVAFWCNPISGHNTLYWYLQNLGQGPELLIRYENEEAVDDSQLPKDRFSAERLKGVDSTLKIQPAELGDSAVYLCASSREHRELFFGEGSRLTVL.